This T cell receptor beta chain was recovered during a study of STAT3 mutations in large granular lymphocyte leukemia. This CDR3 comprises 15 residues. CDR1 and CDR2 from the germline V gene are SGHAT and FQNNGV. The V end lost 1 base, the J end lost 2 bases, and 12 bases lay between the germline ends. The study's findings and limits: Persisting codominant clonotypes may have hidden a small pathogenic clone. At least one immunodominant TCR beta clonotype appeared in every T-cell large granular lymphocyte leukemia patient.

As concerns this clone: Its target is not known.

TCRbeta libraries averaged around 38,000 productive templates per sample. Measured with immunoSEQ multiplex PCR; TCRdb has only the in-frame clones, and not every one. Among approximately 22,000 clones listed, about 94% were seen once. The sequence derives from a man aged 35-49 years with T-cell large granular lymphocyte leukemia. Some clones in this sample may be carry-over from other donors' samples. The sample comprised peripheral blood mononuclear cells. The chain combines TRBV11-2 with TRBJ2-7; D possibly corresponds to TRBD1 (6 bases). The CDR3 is CASSLVTGQTYEQYF. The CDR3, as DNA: TGTGCCAGCAGCTTAGTTACTGGACAGACCTACGAGCAGTACTTC.